This TCR beta chain was sequenced during a study of CD8 T cells in ankylosing spondylitis. This clonotype has ten or more counts. Its antigen remains unknown. Study-level results: Apparently characteristic of ankylosing spondylitis blood was a TCR beta motif (under ten highly homologous variants).

V lost 3 bases and J lost 1, with 9 bases in between. The CDR3 is made up of 14 amino acids. TCRdb re-analysed the 5' RACE reads in MiXCR, keeping a single row per CDR3 protein. Altogether roughly 700,000 distinct CDR3 sequences are present, around 20% being singletons, with the ten largest covering 15% to 20%. Source material: blood, either unsorted or a sorted T cell fraction (not recorded which). The TCR sequence derives from a male donor with ankylosing spondylitis. The chain is built from TRBV12-3 or TRBV12-4 and TRBJ1-1; D call uncertain. The CDR3, as DNA: TGTGCCAGCAGTTTCCCGGGCAAGAACACTGAAGCTTTCTTT. Protein product: CASSFPGKNTEAFF.